Listed here are 24 T cell receptor beta chains from one sample, sequenced in a study of CD8+ T cells in alopecia areata. Treatment here: oral pan-JAK inhibitor, 5-10 mg twice daily. Isolated RNA was reverse transcribed into cDNA used as the sequencing template. Data came from immunoSEQ multiplex PCR; TCRdb stores just in-frame clones and leaves some out. The table shows about 190,000 clones, with roughly three fifths occurring only once. Sequenced here: CD4+ T cells sorted from blood, sampled at week 4, from a patient treated with tofacitinib. The source is a human donor with alopecia areata.

CDR3 amino acids: CSVDGGRKAFF. The DNA for the CDR3 is TGCAGCGTCGATGGGGGGAGGAAGGCTTTCTTT. V gene TRBV29-1 combines with J gene TRBJ1-1, with D possibly TRBD1 on 5 matching bases. The CDR3 covers 11 residues. Germline V gene lookup returns CDR1 SQVTM and CDR2 ANQGSEA. The ends were cut back, 6 bases at V and 11 bases at J, with 16 bases in the middle. Variable domain in full (rest from reference TRBV29-1 and TRBJ1-1): SAVISQKPSRDICQRGTSLTIQCQVDSQVTMMFWYRQQPGQSLTLIATANQGSEATYESGFVIDKFPISRPNLTFSTLTVSNMSPEDSSIYLCSVDGGRKAFFGQGTRLTVV.

This chain uses TRBV29-1 with TRBJ2-6; D unresolved. CDR3 length: 15 residues. V dropped 4 bases and J dropped 0 bases, with 10 bases sitting between them. Germline V gene data show CDR1 as SQVTM and CDR2 as ANQGSEA. CDR3 DNA: TGCAGCGTTGCAGCAAGTTTCTCTGGGGCCAACGTCCTGACTTTC. Translation: CSVAASFSGANVLTF.

The genes are TRBV7-8 and TRBJ2-7; D is uncertain. Trimming shortened V by 0 bases and J by 3 bases, and 9 bases separated the two germline ends. This CDR3 is built from 14 residues. Germline V gene lookup returns CDR1 SGHVS and CDR2 FQNEAQ. The chain's CDR3 is CASSLAGANYEQYF. Here the CDR3 DNA reads TGTGCCAGCAGCTTAGCAGGAGCGAACTACGAGCAGTACTTC.

V is TRBV9 and J is TRBJ2-6; D gene uncertain. The CDR3 is 17 amino acids. The V gene's germline CDR1 is SGDLS and CDR2 YYNGEE. V gave up 3 bases and J gave up 0 bases, with 13 bases separating them. The CDR3 reads CASSGTGRLSGANVLTF. DNA of the CDR3: TGTGCCAGCAGCGGAACCGGGCGCCTCTCTGGGGCCAACGTCCTGACTTTC.

The gene calls are TRBV18 and TRBJ1-2, with D uncertain. Between the trimmed V and J ends, which lost 0 bases and 6 bases, there was a span of 8 bases. This CDR3 spans 13 amino acids. The germline CDR1 and CDR2 sequences are KGHSH and LQKENI. CDR3 nucleotides: TGTGCCAGCTCACCACCTAAGGCCGATGGCTACACCTTC. It encodes CASSPPKADGYTF.

The rearrangement joins TRBV7-3 to TRBJ1-1; D is undetermined. The germline gives CDR1 SGHTA, CDR2 FQGTGA. V gave up 2 bases and J gave up 2 bases, with 6 bases separating them. The CDR3 runs to 13 residues. The DNA of the CDR3 is TGTGCCAGCAGCTTACAGGCCAACACTGAAGCTTTCTTT. Encoded protein: CASSLQANTEAFF.

This clone was found a few times. The sample has other DNA sequences that encode this CDR3 too. J is TRBJ1-1 and V is TRBV29-1; D remains unclear. The CDR3 spans 10 residues. Between the trimmed V and J ends, which lost 7 bases and 1 base, there was a span of 4 bases. In germline, CDR1 is SQVTM, CDR2 ANQGSEA. The CDR3 bases are TGCAGCGCAGGGAACACTGAAGCTTTCTTT. Protein: CSAGNTEAFF.

The gene calls are TRBV5-1 and TRBJ2-7, with 11 nucleotides matching TRBD2. V lost 4 bases and J lost 2; bases outside the gene matches: 8. The CDR3 length is 16 residues. Looked up from germline, CDR1 is SGHRS and CDR2 is YFSETQ. CDR3: CASSLLAGASTYEQYF. As DNA, the CDR3 is TGCGCCAGCAGCCTACTAGCGGGAGCGAGCACCTACGAGCAGTACTTC.

The V gene is TRBV11-3, the J gene TRBJ2-3, with D possibly TRBD1 on 6 matching bases. In germline, CDR1 is SGHNT, CDR2 YENEEA. The ends were cut back, 1 base at V and 6 bases at J, with 11 bases in the middle. The CDR3 spans 14 residues. Written as DNA, the CDR3 is TGTGCCAGCAGCTTAGGGTCCCAGGGGGATACGCAGTATTTT. This translates into CASSLGSQGDTQYF.

This clone was seen a handful of times. The CDR3 nucleotides are TGCAGCGTCTCGGACGGTACAGGGACCCAGTACTTC. Its protein product is CSVSDGTGTQYF. The chain carries TRBV29-1 and TRBJ2-5, with D perhaps matching TRBD1 (5 bases). This CDR3 has 12 residues. Germline CDR1 is SQVTM and CDR2 is ANQGSEA. Trimming cost V 6 bases and J 7 bases, with 15 bases left between them.

This clone was seen only a few times. The chain carries TRBV13 and TRBJ2-5; 7 bases map to TRBD2. This CDR3 spans 13 amino acids. Germline CDR1 reads PRHDT; CDR2 reads FYEKMQ (reference sequence). The V segment lost 5 bases and the J segment 5 bases; nucleotides outside the gene matches: 5. CDR3 bases: TGTGCCAGCAGCCCCCGGCGGGGGGAGACCCAGTACTTC. Translated: CASSPRRGETQYF.

In this sample, this clone turned up a few times. The chain is built from TRBV18 and TRBJ2-1; D is possibly TRBD2 (6 bases). This CDR3 has 15 amino acids. Trimming removed 4 bases at V and 3 bases at J, with 13 bases between. CDR1 and CDR2 from the germline V gene are KGHSH and LQKENI. This chain's CDR3 is CASSHRDSNYNEQFF. The CDR3 DNA follows: TGTGCCAGCTCACACCGGGACTCCAACTACAATGAGCAGTTCTTC.

V gene TRBV30 combines with J gene TRBJ1-1; a possible D gene is TRBD1 (5 bases). The V gene lost 4 bases and the J gene lost 0 bases, with 18 bases spanning the gap. This CDR3 contains 16 residues. From germline, CDR1 is GTSNPN and CDR2 SVGIG (reference sequence). DNA for the CDR3: TGTGCCTGGATTAGACGGAAGGGGCAAATGAACACTGAAGCTTTCTTT. Translated, it gives CAWIRRKGQMNTEAFF.

The chain couples TRBV29-1 to TRBJ2-2, with 7 bases lining up with TRBD2. V shed 4 bases and J 0 bases; nucleotides not matched to a gene: 2. CDR3 length: 14 residues. Germline CDR1 and CDR2: SQVTM and ANQGSEA. CDR3 sequence: CSVASGTNTGELFF. The CDR3, as DNA: TGCAGCGTTGCAAGCGGGACGAACACCGGGGAGCTGTTTTTT.

V and J are TRBV2 and TRBJ2-5; tentatively, D is TRBD1 (6 bases). The CDR3 sequence is 13 residues long. V dropped 8 bases and J dropped 2 bases, with 12 bases sitting between them. Germline CDR1 is SNHLY and CDR2 is FYNNEI. The CDR3 nucleotides read TGTGCCAGCGGGGCTGGACAGCAAGAGACCCAGTACTTC. It yields the protein CASGAGQQETQYF.

V gene TRBV7-2 combines with J gene TRBJ2-3, with D tentatively TRBD2 (6 bases). The V end was cut by 6 bases, the J end by 10 bases, with 17 bases between. The CDR3 has 13 amino acids. Per germline, CDR1 SGHTA and CDR2 FQGNSA. CDR3 in DNA: TGTGCCAGCAGTACACGTAGGGACTCCGCGCAGTATTTT. This sequence encodes CASSTRRDSAQYF.

The CDR3 is CASSLAGDLSEQYF. CDR3 coding DNA: TGCGCCAGCAGCTTAGCGGGAGATCTGAGCGAGCAGTACTTC. This sequence joins TRBV5-1 and TRBJ2-7, with 8 bases identical to TRBD2. Germline assignment: CDR1 SGHRS and CDR2 YFSETQ. V shed 2 bases and J 6 bases; nucleotides not matched to a gene: 7. The CDR3 covers 14 residues.

Of note for this clone: One end of the junction does not line up with germline, which may come from a read error. V and J are TRBV7-7 and TRBJ2-5, with a weak D call TRBD2 (6 bases). There are 18 residues in the CDR3. Per germline, CDR1 SSHAT and CDR2 FNYEAQ (reference sequence). CDR3 sequence (DNA): TGTGCTAGCAGCTCCCACCCTCTCCAGGCGGGGAGAGGGGAGACCCAGTACTTC. Protein product: CASSSHPLQAGRGETQYF.

In this sample, this clone turned up a few times. The gene calls are TRBV7-2 and TRBJ2-2; TRBD2 matches 14 bases. The germline CDR1 and CDR2 sequences are SGHTA and FQGNSA. V was clipped by 6 bases and J by 7 bases; unmatched bases: 4. CDR3 size: 15 residues. DNA for the CDR3: TGTGCCAGCAGTTGGACTAGCGGGAGGATCGGGGAGCTGTTTTTT. Residues: CASSWTSGRIGELFF.

This chain uses TRBV6-1 with TRBJ2-2; D call uncertain. Germline V CDR1 and CDR2: MNHNS, SASEGT. Trimming removed 9 bases from V and 8 bases from J, with 13 bases in between. The CDR3 extends over 12 amino acids. CDR3 sequence (DNA): TGTGCCAGTTCACGGTTTTTAGGGGAGCTGTTTTTT. Translated, it gives CASSRFLGELFF.

The chain employs TRBV5-1 and TRBJ2-6, with D maybe TRBD2 (6 bases). The CDR3 runs 15 residues. Trimming took off 0 bases at V and 9 bases at J, with 13 bases between the two ends. The germline V gene encodes CDR1 SGHRS and CDR2 YFSETQ. The CDR3 reads CASSLGGTSDNVLTF. The CDR3 bases are TGCGCCAGCAGCTTGGGCGGGACCAGTGACAACGTCCTGACTTTC. The full variable domain, completed using reference TRBV5-1 and TRBJ2-6, is KAGVTQTPRYLIKTRGQQVTLSCSPISGHRSVSWYQQTPGQGLQFLFEYFSETQRNKGNFPGRFSGRQFSNSRSEMNVSTLELGDSALYLCASSLGGTSDNVLTFGAGSRLTVL.

This clone was detected only a few times. This sequence joins TRBV29-1 and TRBJ2-1; unclear D gene. V was trimmed by 7 bases and J by 7 bases, leaving 14 bases between them. Germline CDR1 reads SQVTM; CDR2 reads ANQGSEA. The length of the CDR3 is 12 residues. DNA of the CDR3: TGCAGCGCTGGACCCTTAGGGAATGAGCAGTTCTTC. Translating it yields CSAGPLGNEQFF.

The gene calls are TRBV11-2 and TRBJ2-1; 14 bases match TRBD2. V trimming: 4 bases; J trimming: 15 bases; junction bases outside the gene matches: 8. Germline values: CDR1 SGHAT, CDR2 FQNNGV. The length of the CDR3 is 14 residues. CDR3 sequence: CASSSGTSGRSWFF. The CDR3, as DNA: TGTGCCAGCAGCTCGGGGACTAGCGGGAGAAGTTGGTTCTTC.

The chain recombines TRBV30 with TRBJ2-7, with a possible D match to TRBD1 (5 bases). Deletions cut 5 bases from V and 9 bases from J, with 17 bases between. CDR3 length: 12 residues. Germline V gene sequence: CDR1 GTSNPN, CDR2 SVGIG (reference sequence). CDR3 residues: CAWLRPGFGQYF. DNA for the CDR3: TGTGCCTGGCTCCGACCAGGGTTCGGGCAGTACTTC.